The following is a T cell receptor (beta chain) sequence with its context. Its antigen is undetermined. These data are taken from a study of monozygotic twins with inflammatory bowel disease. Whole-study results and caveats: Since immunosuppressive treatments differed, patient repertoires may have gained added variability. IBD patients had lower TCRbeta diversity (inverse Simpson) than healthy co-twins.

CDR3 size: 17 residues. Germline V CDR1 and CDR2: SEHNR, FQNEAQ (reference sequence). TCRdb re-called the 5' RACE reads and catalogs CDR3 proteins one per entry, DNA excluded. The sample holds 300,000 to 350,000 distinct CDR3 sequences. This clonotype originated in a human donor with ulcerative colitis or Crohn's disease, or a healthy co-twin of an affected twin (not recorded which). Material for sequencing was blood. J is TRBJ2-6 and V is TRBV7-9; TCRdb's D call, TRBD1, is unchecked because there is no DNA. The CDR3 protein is CASQYRGVATGANVLTF.